In this sample, the clone carrying this TCR beta chain turned up a few times. These data are taken from a study of blood T cell repertoires in COVID-19. Background on the study: Spain, Italy and the United States supplied samples that represented acute and convalescent COVID-19. Nucleic acid was either cDNA or gDNA, and it came from T cells, B-cell-depleted T cells, or PBMCs.

Authors' processing steps: Reference gene primer amplification gave nucleated cell count estimates. The method was immunoSEQ multiplex PCR; TCRdb's version includes in-frame clones alone and lacks a portion of them. For V, J and clone size, that table is used; D and trimming come from the DNA. The sample lists about 59,000 clones; over 70% were seen once. The V and J ends lost 3 bases and 4 bases respectively, with 16 bases between them. CDR3 size: 14 residues. Germline lookup yields CDR1 DFQATT and CDR2 SNEGSKA (reference sequence). This clonotype was sampled from a woman between 50 and 59 years old with active or convalescent COVID-19. The V call is TRBV20-1, the J call TRBJ2-7; possibly TRBD2 for D (6 bases). The sequenced material came from peripheral blood. This CDR3 reads CSASASSALYEQYF. The CDR3 region has the DNA TGCAGTGCTAGTGCTTCTAGCGCCCTTTACGAGCAGTACTTC.